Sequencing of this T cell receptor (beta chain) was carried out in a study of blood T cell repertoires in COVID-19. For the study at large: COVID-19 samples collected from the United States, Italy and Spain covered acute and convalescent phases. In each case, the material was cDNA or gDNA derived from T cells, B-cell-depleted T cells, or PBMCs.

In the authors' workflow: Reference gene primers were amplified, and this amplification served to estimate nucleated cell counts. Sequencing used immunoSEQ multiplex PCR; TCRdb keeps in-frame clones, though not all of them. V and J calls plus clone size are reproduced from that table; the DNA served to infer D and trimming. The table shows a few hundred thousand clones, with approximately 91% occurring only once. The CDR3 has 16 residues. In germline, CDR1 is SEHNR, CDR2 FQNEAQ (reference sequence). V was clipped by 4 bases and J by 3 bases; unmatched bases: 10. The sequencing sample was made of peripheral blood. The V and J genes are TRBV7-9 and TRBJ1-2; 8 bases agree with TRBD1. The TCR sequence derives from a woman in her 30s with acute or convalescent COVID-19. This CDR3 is CASSSVGQGAHYGYTF. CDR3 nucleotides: TGTGCCAGCAGCTCGGTAGGACAGGGAGCCCACTATGGCTACACCTTC.